Given below is one T cell receptor beta chain in context. The antigen remains unidentified. HIV-negative, healthy adults without recent acute infections or vaccinations were the donors. Sequenced by immunoSEQ multiplex PCR; TCRdb stores in-frame clones only, minus some. The table lists around 100,000 clones, about two thirds of them singletons, with approximately 25% in the top ten. The data were taken from a study of shared clonotypes between healthy human individuals. Whole-study findings and limits: Exclusively blood specimens were collected; tissue repertoires likely differ. A limitation of the genetic and exposure-history diversity represented arose from few donors. The sharing of 4.5% to 6.5% of naive CD4 clonotypes was seen across several donors.

The trim removed 2 bases at V and 12 bases at J, leaving 15 bases unmatched. This CDR3 region has 16 residues. The germline V gene has CDR1 MNHEY and CDR2 SMNVEV (reference sequence). Source material: memory CD8+ T cells sorted from blood. Subset here: CD45RO+ cells pooled with CCR7-negative TemRA cells. V usage is TRBV27 and J usage is TRBJ2-1; 8 bases align to TRBD2. The receptor was derived from a woman under 40 in good health. The CDR3, as DNA: TGTGCCAGCAGTTTAACCTTTCTAGCGGGCCAGATGCGGCAGTTCTTC. It yields the protein CASSLTFLAGQMRQFF.